These 21 T cell receptor beta chains were all obtained from the same sample, sequenced in a study of preoperative IRX-2 immunotherapy in early breast cancer. Treatment: preoperative locoregional IRX-2 cytokine immunotherapy. Produced via immunoSEQ multiplex PCR; TCRdb's table is partial and in-frame only. The top ten hold roughly 1.9% of the sample, which has about 98,000 clones, roughly 88% seen once. Sample: tumor tissue, taken after IRX-2 immunotherapy. These receptors were collected from a human donor with breast cancer.

As DNA, the CDR3 is TGTGCCAGCAGCGGAGGGGGAGCGAGTTACAATGAGCAGTTCTTC. This encodes CASSGGGASYNEQFF. The rearrangement uses TRBV9 and TRBJ2-1; a possible D gene is TRBD1 (6 bases). The CDR3 runs to 15 residues. Germline V gives CDR1 SGDLS, CDR2 YYNGEE. V lost 3 bases to trimming and J lost 4 bases, with 14 bases between them. The complete variable domain, with remaining parts taken from reference TRBV9 and TRBJ2-1, reads DSGVTQTPKHLITATGQRVTLRCSPRSGDLSVYWYQQSLDQGLQFLIQYYNGEERAKGNILERFSAQQFPDLHSELNLSSLELGDSALYFCASSGGGASYNEQFFGPGTRLTVL.

This sequence joins TRBV11-3 and TRBJ2-1, with D tentatively TRBD2 (7 bases). The CDR3 extends over 16 amino acids. V shed 2 bases and J shed 4 bases, with 15 bases lying between them. The germline gives CDR1 SGHNT, CDR2 YENEEA. The CDR3: CASSLRGGAGYNEQFF. In nucleotides, the CDR3 is TGTGCCAGCAGCTTAAGAGGGGGGGCAGGATACAATGAGCAGTTCTTC.

The chain recombines TRBV6-4 with TRBJ2-5, with D perhaps TRBD2 (6 bases). Per the germline V gene, CDR1 is MRHNA and CDR2 is SNTAGT. The CDR3 extends over 14 amino acids. V was cut by 5 bases and J by 2 bases, with 12 bases left in between. This CDR3 reads CASSNRDSQETQYF. CDR3 in DNA: TGTGCCAGCAGTAACCGGGACTCACAAGAGACCCAGTACTTC.

The J gene is TRBJ2-5, the V gene TRBV7-7, with TRBD2 as a possible D gene (5 bases). The V gene lost 3 bases and the J gene lost 0 bases, with 11 bases spanning the gap. The germline CDR1 and CDR2 sequences are SSHAT and FNYEAQ (reference sequence). This CDR3 spans 15 amino acids. DNA of the CDR3: TGTGCCAGCAGCTTGGCCGGCGGGTACCAAGAGACCCAGTACTTC. It translates to CASSLAGGYQETQYF.

This chain links TRBV6-8 with TRBJ2-7, with a tentative D call TRBD1 (6 bases). V dropped 6 bases and J dropped 2 bases, with 11 bases sitting between them. The CDR3 is 13 amino acids. Germline values: CDR1 MNHGY, CDR2 SAAAGT. The CDR3 is CASRKTGAYEQYF. The CDR3 DNA is TGTGCCAGCAGGAAGACAGGCGCCTACGAGCAGTACTTC.

This clone was observed a handful of times. The chain links TRBV28 to TRBJ1-1, with 9 bases lining up with TRBD1. This CDR3 has 14 residues. In germline, CDR1 is MDHEN, CDR2 SYDVKM. V shed 0 bases, J shed 5 bases, and the junction held 1 base outside the gene matches. CDR3 region: CASSLWDRGTEAFF. CDR3 in DNA: TGTGCCAGCAGTTTATGGGACAGGGGAACTGAAGCTTTCTTT.

The genes are TRBV15 and TRBJ2-1; D might be TRBD1 (5 bases). Germline V lookup: CDR1 LNHNV, CDR2 YYDKDF (reference sequence). This CDR3 has 15 amino acids. The V gene lost 0 bases and the J gene lost 7 bases, with 13 bases spanning the gap. The CDR3 DNA follows: TGTGCCACCAGCAGAGATCAGGGCGTCTCGAATGAGCAGTTCTTC. Protein: CATSRDQGVSNEQFF.

This clone was seen a few times. The J gene is TRBJ2-7, the V gene TRBV18; D possibly corresponds to TRBD1 (5 bases). V dropped 3 bases and J dropped 4 bases, with 10 bases sitting between them. Germline V lookup: CDR1 KGHSH, CDR2 LQKENI. The CDR3 extends over 13 amino acids. For the CDR3, the DNA is TGTGCCAGCTCACCGGGCAGGGAATACGAGCAGTACTTC. Translating gives CASSPGREYEQYF.

This clone was counted between two and nine times. This chain joins TRBV6-8 and TRBJ1-1, with D maybe TRBD1 (5 bases). This CDR3 is built from 12 residues. Germline V gene sequence: CDR1 MNHGY, CDR2 SAAAGT. Trimming left V 6 bases short and J 11 bases short, with 16 bases between. Written as DNA, the CDR3 is TGTGCCAGCAGATGGACTGGCCGGGGGGCTTTCTTT. It codes for CASRWTGRGAFF.

The rearrangement uses TRBV5-1 and TRBJ1-5; a possible D gene is TRBD1 (5 bases). Deletions cut 0 bases from V and 0 bases from J, with 10 bases between. This CDR3 comprises 16 residues. From germline, CDR1 is SGHRS and CDR2 YFSETQ. CDR3 coding DNA: TGCGCCAGCAGCTTGGCGGGAGGGGCTAGCAATCAGCCCCAGCATTTT. This gives the protein CASSLAGGASNQPQHF.

The chain couples TRBV30 to TRBJ1-3; no firm D call. CDR1 and CDR2 from the germline V gene are GTSNPN and SVGIG (reference sequence). The CDR3 spans 12 residues. V was pared by 0 bases and J by 6 bases, with 6 bases between. Here the CDR3 reads CAWSVVANTIYF. CDR3 DNA: TGTGCCTGGAGTGTAGTGGCAAACACCATATATTTT.

The rearrangement links TRBV19 to TRBJ2-2, with 7 bases that match TRBD1. Unmatched junction bases numbered 10, after V lost 7 bases and J lost 2 bases. The germline V gene has CDR1 LNHDA and CDR2 SQIVND (reference sequence). The CDR3 is made up of 16 amino acids. CDR3: CASIFSGQLNTGELFF. CDR3 DNA sequence: TGTGCCAGTATCTTTTCGGGACAGCTAAACACCGGGGAGCTGTTTTTT.

V and J are TRBV5-1 and TRBJ1-1, with a weak D call TRBD1 (5 bases). The germline V gene encodes CDR1 SGHRS and CDR2 YFSETQ. Deletions cut 3 bases from V and 1 base from J, with 10 bases between. The CDR3 is made up of 14 amino acids. Written as DNA, the CDR3 is TGCGCCAGCAGCTGGCGGGACGGGAACACTGAAGCTTTCTTT. This sequence encodes CASSWRDGNTEAFF.

The chain couples TRBV7-7 to TRBJ2-1; D ambiguous. Trimming shortened V by 2 bases and J by 8 bases, and 16 bases separated the two germline ends. The CDR3 is 15 amino acids. CDR1 is SSHAT, CDR2 FNYEAQ, per germline (reference sequence). In nucleotides, the CDR3 is TGTGCCAGCAGCTTATCCCCCTTCCTGCCAGATGAGCAGTTCTTC. Translating gives CASSLSPFLPDEQFF.

As DNA, the CDR3 is TGTGCCAGCAGCTTGGGCCTGAGTGCCCGGTCCCACCAAGAGACCCAGTACTTC. As protein: CASSLGLSARSHQETQYF. The J gene is TRBJ2-5, the V gene TRBV11-3; D gene uncertain. Germline loops: CDR1 SGHNT, CDR2 YENEEA. The CDR3 runs 18 residues. The V gene lost 3 bases and the J gene lost 0 bases, with 20 bases spanning the gap.

The chain recombines TRBV14 with TRBJ1-1; D call uncertain. Trimming took off 3 bases at V and 6 bases at J, with 11 bases between the two ends. CDR3 length equals 13 residues. Per germline, CDR1 SGHDN and CDR2 FVKESK. CDR3 DNA: TGTGCCAGCAGCCAGGGTCCCCGCGCTGAAGCTTTCTTT. It codes for CASSQGPRAEAFF. Variable domain in full (rest from reference TRBV14 and TRBJ1-1): EAGVTQFPSHSVIEKGQTVTLRCDPISGHDNLYWYRRVMGKEIKFLLHFVKESKQDESGMPNNRFLAERTGGTYSTLKVQPAELEDSGVYFCASSQGPRAEAFFGQGTRLTVV.

This chain connects TRBV30 to TRBJ2-7; D is uncertain. The CDR3 contains 12 residues. The germline V gene encodes CDR1 GTSNPN and CDR2 SVGIG (reference sequence). The V end was cut by 0 bases, the J end by 3 bases, with 6 bases between. CDR3 amino acids: CAWSVPLYEQYF. CDR3 in DNA: TGTGCCTGGAGTGTACCCCTCTACGAGCAGTACTTC.

This clone was seen a few times. The CDR3 coding sequence is TGCGCCAGCAGCTCGGGAGAACCAGGGACCGGGGAGCTGTTTTTT. Translated: CASSSGEPGTGELFF. The chain links TRBV5-1 to TRBJ2-2; a possible D gene is TRBD2 (6 bases). CDR3 size: 15 residues. The V gene lost 3 bases and the J gene lost 5 bases, with 14 bases spanning the gap. The V gene's germline CDR1 is SGHRS and CDR2 YFSETQ.

The V gene is TRBV5-1, the J gene TRBJ2-7; 7 bases map to TRBD2. Trimming at V came to 0 bases and at J to 2 bases, leaving 5 bases not matched to a gene. This CDR3 is built from 15 residues. Germline V gene data show CDR1 as SGHRS and CDR2 as YFSETQ. The CDR3, as DNA: TGCGCCAGCAGCTTGGCCGGGGAGGGTACCTACGAGCAGTACTTC. As protein: CASSLAGEGTYEQYF.

The chain carries TRBV1 and TRBJ1-1. TRBV1 is tagged as a pseudogene. The CDR3 has 13 residues. The CDR3 region is CASSQGEVVGAFF. In nucleotides, the CDR3 is TGCGCCAGCAGCCAAGGAGAGGTGGTTGGGGCTTTCTTT.

V and J are TRBV10-2 and TRBJ1-4; no clear D gene. This CDR3 has 15 amino acids. V lost 6 bases, J lost 0 bases, and 11 bases lay in between. CDR1 is WSHSY, CDR2 SAAADI, per germline. The CDR3 sequence is CASRDSGATNEKLFF. Here the CDR3 DNA reads TGCGCCAGCAGGGACTCCGGGGCAACTAATGAAAAACTGTTTTTT.